This T cell receptor beta chain was profiled in a study of blood T cell repertoires in COVID-19. The CDR3 is made up of 15 amino acids. The germline V gene encodes CDR1 MDHEN and CDR2 SYDVKM. Trimming cost V 2 bases and J 1 base, with 12 bases left between them. TCRdb keeps only in-frame clones here, not all; method: immunoSEQ multiplex PCR. The sample contains under 100,000 clones, 85% to 95% of which appear only once. Sequenced material: peripheral blood. The genes are TRBV28 and TRBJ2-7; D is possibly TRBD2 (6 bases). This clonotype was sampled from a woman between 55 and 75 years old with active COVID-19. DNA of the CDR3: TGTGCCAGCAGTTTAGCCGGGACTCTTTCCTACGAGCAGTACTTC. As protein: CASSLAGTLSYEQYF.